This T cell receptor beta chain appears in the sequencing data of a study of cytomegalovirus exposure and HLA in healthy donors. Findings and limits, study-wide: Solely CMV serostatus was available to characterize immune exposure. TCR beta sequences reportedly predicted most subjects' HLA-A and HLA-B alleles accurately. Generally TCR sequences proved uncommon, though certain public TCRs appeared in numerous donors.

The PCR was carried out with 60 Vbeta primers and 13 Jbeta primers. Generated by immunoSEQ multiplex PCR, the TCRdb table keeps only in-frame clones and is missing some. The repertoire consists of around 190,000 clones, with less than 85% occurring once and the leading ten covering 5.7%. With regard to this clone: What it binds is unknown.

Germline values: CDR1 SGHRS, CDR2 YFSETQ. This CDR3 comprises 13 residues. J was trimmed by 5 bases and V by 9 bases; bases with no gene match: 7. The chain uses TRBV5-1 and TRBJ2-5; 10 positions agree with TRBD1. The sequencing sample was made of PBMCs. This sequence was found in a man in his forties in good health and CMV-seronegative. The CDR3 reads CATSTGGGETQYF. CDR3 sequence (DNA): TGCGCCACCTCGACAGGGGGCGGGGAGACCCAGTACTTC. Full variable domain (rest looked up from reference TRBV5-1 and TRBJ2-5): KAGVTQTPRYLIKTRGQQVTLSCSPISGHRSVSWYQQTPGQGLQFLFEYFSETQRNKGNFPGRFSGRQFSNSRSEMNVSTLELGDSALYLCATSTGGGETQYFGPGTRLLVL.